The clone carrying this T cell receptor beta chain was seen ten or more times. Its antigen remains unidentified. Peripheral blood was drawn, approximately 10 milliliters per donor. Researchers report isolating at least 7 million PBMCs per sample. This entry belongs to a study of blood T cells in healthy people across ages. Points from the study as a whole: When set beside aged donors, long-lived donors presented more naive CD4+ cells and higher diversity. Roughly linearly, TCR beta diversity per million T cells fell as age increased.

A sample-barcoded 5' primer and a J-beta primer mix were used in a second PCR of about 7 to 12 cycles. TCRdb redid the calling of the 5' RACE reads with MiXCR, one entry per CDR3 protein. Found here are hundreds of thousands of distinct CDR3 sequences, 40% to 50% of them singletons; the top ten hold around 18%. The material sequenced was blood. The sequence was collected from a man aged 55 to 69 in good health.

CDR3 loop: CASSQDMDRDQETQYF. CDR3 in DNA: TGTGCCAGCAGCCAAGATATGGACAGGGACCAAGAGACCCAGTACTTC. The chain uses TRBV3-1 and TRBJ2-5; 8 bases are a match to TRBD1. The CDR3 length is 16 residues. Trimming removed 0 bases from V and 0 bases from J; junction bases left unmatched: 3. The germline V gene has CDR1 LGHDT and CDR2 YNNKEL (reference sequence).